This entry lists 10 T cell receptor beta chains sequenced from one sample in a study of shared clonotypes between healthy human individuals. The naive CD8 population came from CD45RO-negative cells selected for CCR7, without terminally differentiated effector memory CD45RA+ cells. Clones were sequenced by immunoSEQ multiplex PCR, and TCRdb holds only the in-frame ones, with some missing. Among about 2 million clones listed, about 95% were seen once. The material sequenced was naive CD8+ T cells sorted from blood. Receptors originate from a man between 18 and 35 years old in good health.

This clone has only a few counts. V gene TRBV10-1 combines with J gene TRBJ1-5; a possible D gene is TRBD1 (6 bases). The CDR3 sequence is 13 residues long. V was clipped by 8 bases and J by 2 bases, with 10 bases between them. CDR1 and CDR2 from the germline V gene are WNHNN and SYGVQD (reference sequence). This chain's CDR3 is CASRRGGNQPQHF. The CDR3 DNA reads as TGCGCCAGCCGCAGGGGCGGCAATCAGCCCCAGCATTTT.

With respect to this clone: Other nucleotide sequences in the sample specify the same CDR3. The CDR3 loop is CASSAGTTNTGELFF. The CDR3 nucleotides read TGTGCCAGCAGCGCCGGGACAACGAACACCGGGGAGCTGTTTTTT. The V call is TRBV9, the J call TRBJ2-2, with a tentative D call TRBD1 (6 bases). The CDR3 length is 15 residues. CDR1 SGDLS and CDR2 YYNGEE come from the germline V gene. Trimming removed 3 bases at V and 0 bases at J, with 9 bases between.

The V gene is TRBV6-6, the J gene TRBJ1-4; 7 nucleotides agree with TRBD1. Germline values: CDR1 MNHNY, CDR2 SVGAGI (reference sequence). This CDR3 spans 14 amino acids. The V segment lost 7 bases and the J segment 4 bases; nucleotides outside the gene matches: 6. The CDR3 bases are TGTGCCAGCACCACCGGGACAGATAATGAAAAACTGTTTTTT. Translated: CASTTGTDNEKLFF.

V gene TRBV12-1 combines with J gene TRBJ2-5; TRBD2 is taken as the D call from the table, unchecked against the DNA. TRBV12-1 is shown as a pseudogene. The CDR3 contains 17 residues. The CDR3 sequence is CASSPPLREGHQETQYF. The CDR3 nucleotides are TGTGCCAGCAGCCCCCCCCTCCGGGAGGGCCACCAAGAGACCCAGTACTTC.

The chain has TRBV19 and TRBJ1-1; the D is unclear. Germline loops: CDR1 LNHDA, CDR2 SQIVND (reference sequence). Trimming left V 6 bases short and J 1 base short, with 12 bases between. The length of the CDR3 is 14 residues. The CDR3 DNA reads TGTGCCAGTAGCCCGGCAGTGGCGAACACTGAAGCTTTCTTT. It codes for CASSPAVANTEAFF.

The chain employs TRBV2 and TRBJ2-1; no clear D. Per germline, CDR1 SNHLY and CDR2 FYNNEI. The germline V and J ends were trimmed by 4 bases and 5 bases, with 9 bases remaining between them. This CDR3 is built from 13 residues. CDR3 coding DNA: TGTGCCAGCAGTGTTCCATACAACAATGAGCAGTTCTTC. This sequence encodes CASSVPYNNEQFF. The whole variable domain, remainder taken from reference TRBV2 and TRBJ2-1, is EPEVTQTPSHQVTQMGQEVILRCVPISNHLYFYWYRQILGQKVEFLVSFYNNEISEKSEIFDDQFSVERPDGSNFTLKIRSTKLEDSAMYFCASSVPYNNEQFFGPGTRLTVL.

This clone was counted once. The chain links TRBV7-6 to TRBJ1-2; D gene uncertain. V lost 1 base and J 4 bases, leaving 7 bases between the germline ends. The CDR3 length is 13 residues. CDR1 is SGHVS, CDR2 FNYEAQ, per germline. The CDR3 is CASSLVAGYGYTF. CDR3 bases: TGTGCCAGCAGCTTAGTAGCGGGCTATGGCTACACCTTC.

Comment on this clone: At one boundary the junction diverges from the germline segment, which might be a read error. The chain carries TRBV7-7 and TRBJ2-3; the D gene is possibly TRBD2 (7 bases). Germline assignment: CDR1 SSHAT and CDR2 FNYEAQ (reference sequence). The CDR3 runs to 15 residues. The CDR3 is CASSFRGAPTDTQYF. DNA of the CDR3: TGTGCTAGCAGCTTTCGGGGGGCACCCACAGATACGCAGTATTTT. Based on the CDR3 plus reference TRBV7-7 and TRBJ2-3, the full variable domain is GAGVSQSPRYKVTKRGQDVTLRCDPISSHATLYWYQQALGQGPEFLTYFNYEAQPDKSGLPSDRFSAERPEGSISTLTIQRTEQRDSAMYRCASSFRGAPTDTQYFGPGTRLTVL.

This chain joins TRBV7-8 and TRBJ1-2; 7 bases are shared with TRBD1. The CDR3 contains 17 residues. Trimming at V came to 2 bases and at J to 8 bases, leaving 17 bases not matched to a gene. Germline assignment: CDR1 SGHVS and CDR2 FQNEAQ. The CDR3 region is CASSLSPLLDRAEGYTF. CDR3 DNA: TGTGCCAGCAGCTTAAGCCCTCTTCTCGACAGGGCAGAAGGCTACACCTTC.

This chain uses TRBV27 with TRBJ1-4; TRBD1 matches at 8 bases. The CDR3 is 15 residues long. Germline V gives CDR1 MNHEY, CDR2 SMNVEV (reference sequence). The junction had 5 bases not matched to a gene; V was cut back by 5 bases and J by 3 bases. In DNA, the CDR3 is TGTGCCAGCAGTACTTGGACAGGGCCTAATGAAAAACTGTTTTTT. Translated: CASSTWTGPNEKLFF.